This T cell receptor (beta chain) is drawn from a study of shared clonotypes between healthy human individuals. This CDR3 has 14 residues. Germline V gives CDR1 SGHTA, CDR2 FQGNSA. Clones were sequenced by immunoSEQ multiplex PCR, and TCRdb holds only the in-frame ones, with some missing. The sample lists a few million clones, more than 90% seen once, with 0.1% to 0.15% in the top ten. Turning to this clone: The junction differs from germline at one of its ends, possibly a read error.

The sequence derives from a man aged 18 to 30 in good health. Sequencing used naive CD4+ T cells sorted from blood. Sample subset: CD45RA+ positively selected. The J gene is TRBJ2-5, the V gene TRBV7-2; TRBD2 aligns across 16 bases. The chain's CDR3 is CASSFGTSGRAIDF. In DNA, the CDR3 is TGTGCCAGCAGCTTCGGGACTAGCGGGAGGGCCATTGACTTC.